The rows below give T cell receptor beta chains drawn from one sample of a study of OX40 agonist ivuxolimab in advanced cancers. Data came from immunoSEQ multiplex PCR; TCRdb stores just in-frame clones and leaves some out. Of more than 75,000 clones in the sample, approximately 91% were seen once. Specimen: CD4+ or CD8+ T cells sorted from blood, collected in a trial of the OX40 agonist ivuxolimab. These receptors were collected from an adult with an advanced solid tumor such as melanoma, head and neck, liver or kidney cancer. The CDR3 runs from the conserved cysteine through the conserved F or W. A D gene is named only where the DNA matches it firmly. Clone size appears in some rows only: once, few, many, or a class for an expanded clone.

D gene: -; V gene: TRBV5-1; clone size: once; J gene: TRBJ1-2; CDR3 DNA: TGCGCCAGCAGCTTGGAGGGAAACTATGGCTACACCTTC; CDR3 protein: CASSLEGNYGYTF
D gene: -; V gene: TRBV4-2; clone size: -; J gene: TRBJ1-2; CDR3 DNA: TGTGCCAGCAGCCAAGCGACCGGGGGGAACTATGGCTACACCTTC; CDR3 protein: CASSQATGGNYGYTF
D gene: -; V gene: TRBV6-6; clone size: -; J gene: TRBJ2-1; CDR3 DNA: TGTGCCAGCAGTTATGTGAGGAAATCCTACAATGAGCAGTTCTTC; CDR3 protein: CASSYVRKSYNEQFF
D gene: -; V gene: TRBV13; clone size: -; J gene: TRBJ1-2; CDR3 DNA: TGTGCCAGCAGCTTAGGGCAGTCTAACTATGGCTACACCTTC; CDR3 protein: CASSLGQSNYGYTF
D gene: -; V gene: TRBV21-1; clone size: -; J gene: TRBJ2-7; CDR3 DNA: TGTGCCAGCAGCAAAGTACAGGCATGTAAAAGCGAGCAGTACTTC; CDR3 protein: CASSKVQACKSEQYF
D gene: -; V gene: TRBV10-3; clone size: -; J gene: TRBJ2-5; CDR3 DNA: TGTGCCATCAGTGGGCCGACGAGAGGTGGGGAGACCCAGTACTTC; CDR3 protein: CAISGPTRGGETQYF
D gene: -; V gene: TRBV27; clone size: -; J gene: TRBJ2-4; CDR3 DNA: TGTGCCAGCAGTTTAGCAGCCAAAAACATTCAGTACTTC; CDR3 protein: CASSLAAKNIQYF
D gene: -; V gene: TRBV6-1; clone size: -; J gene: TRBJ1-3; CDR3 DNA: TGTGCCAGCAGTGTGGAGGAGTACTCTGGAAACACCATATATTTT; CDR3 protein: CASSVEEYSGNTIYF
D gene: -; V gene: TRBV9; clone size: -; J gene: TRBJ2-7; CDR3 DNA: TGTGCCAGCAGCGTAGGGGATAATGGGGGGCTCATCTCCTACGAGCAGTACTTC; CDR3 protein: CASSVGDNGGLISYEQYF
D gene: -; V gene: TRBV11-2; clone size: -; J gene: TRBJ2-3; CDR3 DNA: TGTGCCAGCAGCTTAGTGCCCATCACAGATACGCAGTATTTT; CDR3 protein: CASSLVPITDTQYF
D gene: -; V gene: TRBV11-3; clone size: -; J gene: TRBJ2-3; CDR3 DNA: TGTGCCAGCAGCTTAAGGTCCACAGATACGCAGTATTTT; CDR3 protein: CASSLRSTDTQYF
D gene: TRBD2; V gene: TRBV10-2; clone size: -; J gene: TRBJ2-1; CDR3 DNA: TGCGCCAGCAGTGCATCGACTAGCGGGAGGCCTCAGGGGCAGTTCTTC; CDR3 protein: CASSASTSGRPQGQFF
D gene: TRBD2; V gene: TRBV7-7; clone size: few; J gene: TRBJ2-3; CDR3 DNA: TGTGCCAGCAGCTTTAGCGGGAGAGGGACAGATACGCAGTATTTT; CDR3 protein: CASSFSGRGTDTQYF
D gene: TRBD2; V gene: TRBV5-4; clone size: -; J gene: TRBJ2-3; CDR3 DNA: TGTGCCAGCAGCTTCGGACTAGCGGGAGGGATAGATACGCAGTATTTT; CDR3 protein: CASSFGLAGGIDTQYF
D gene: TRBD2; V gene: TRBV28; clone size: -; J gene: TRBJ2-3; CDR3 DNA: TGTGCCAGCACCCTTAGCGGGGGGGACACAGATACGCAGTATTTT; CDR3 protein: CASTLSGGDTDTQYF
D gene: TRBD2; V gene: TRBV7-2; clone size: -; J gene: TRBJ2-5; CDR3 DNA: TGTGCCAGCAGCGTAAGAGCGGGGACGGGCCAAGAGACCCAGTACTTC; CDR3 protein: CASSVRAGTGQETQYF
D gene: TRBD1; V gene: TRBV19; clone size: -; J gene: TRBJ1-2; CDR3 DNA: TGTGCCAGTATTCAGTATGGCGGAGCAAACAGGGGGGAATATGGCTACACCTTC; CDR3 protein: CASIQYGGANRGEYGYTF
D gene: -; V gene: TRBV28; clone size: -; J gene: TRBJ2-5; CDR3 DNA: TGTGCCAGCAGTTTTGCGACTAGGAGGGAAGAGACCCAGTACTTC; CDR3 protein: CASSFATRREETQYF
D gene: -; V gene: TRBV10-3; clone size: -; J gene: TRBJ2-7; CDR3 DNA: TGTGCCATCAGTGAGTCGGGCATCTACGAGCAGTACTTC; CDR3 protein: CAISESGIYEQYF
D gene: -; V gene: TRBV7-2; clone size: -; J gene: TRBJ2-2; CDR3 DNA: TGTGCCAGCAGCTTAGTTGGGCAAACCGGGGAGCTGTTTTTT; CDR3 protein: CASSLVGQTGELFF